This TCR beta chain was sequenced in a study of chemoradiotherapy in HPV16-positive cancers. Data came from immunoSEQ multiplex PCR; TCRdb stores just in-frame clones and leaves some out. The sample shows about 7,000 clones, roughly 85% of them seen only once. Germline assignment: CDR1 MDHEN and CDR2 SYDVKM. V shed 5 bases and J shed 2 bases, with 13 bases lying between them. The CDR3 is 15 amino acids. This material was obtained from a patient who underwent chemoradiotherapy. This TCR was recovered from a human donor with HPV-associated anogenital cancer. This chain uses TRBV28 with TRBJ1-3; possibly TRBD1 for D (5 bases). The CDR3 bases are TGTGCCAGCAGTATCAACAGGATGGCTGGAAACACCATATATTTT. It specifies CASSINRMAGNTIYF.